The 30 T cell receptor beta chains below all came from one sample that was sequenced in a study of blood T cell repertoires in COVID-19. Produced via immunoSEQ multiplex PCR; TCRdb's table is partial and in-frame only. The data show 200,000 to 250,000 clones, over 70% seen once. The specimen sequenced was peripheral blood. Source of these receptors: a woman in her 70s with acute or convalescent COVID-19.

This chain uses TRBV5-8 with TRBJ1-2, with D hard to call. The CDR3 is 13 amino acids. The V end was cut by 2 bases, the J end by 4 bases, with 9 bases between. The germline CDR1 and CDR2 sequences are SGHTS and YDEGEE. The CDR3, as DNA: TGTGCCAGCAGCTTTGACATGAGCTATGGCTACACCTTC. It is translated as CASSFDMSYGYTF.

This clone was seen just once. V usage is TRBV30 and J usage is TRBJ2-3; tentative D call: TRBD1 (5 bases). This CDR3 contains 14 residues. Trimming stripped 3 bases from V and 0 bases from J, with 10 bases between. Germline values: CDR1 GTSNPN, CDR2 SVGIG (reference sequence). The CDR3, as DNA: TGTGCCTGGAGGATCACAGGTAGCACAGATACGCAGTATTTT. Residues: CAWRITGSTDTQYF.

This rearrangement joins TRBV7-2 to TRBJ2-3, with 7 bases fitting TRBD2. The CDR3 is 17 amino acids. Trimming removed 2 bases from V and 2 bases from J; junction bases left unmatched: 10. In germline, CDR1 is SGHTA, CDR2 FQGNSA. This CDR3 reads CASSLLRTRPHTDTQYF. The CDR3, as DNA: TGTGCCAGCAGCTTACTACGGACTAGGCCGCACACAGATACGCAGTATTTT.

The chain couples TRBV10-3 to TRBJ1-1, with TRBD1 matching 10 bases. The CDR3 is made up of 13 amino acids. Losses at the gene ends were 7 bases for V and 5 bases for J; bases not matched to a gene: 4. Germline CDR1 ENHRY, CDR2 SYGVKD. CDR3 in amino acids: CAITEDRGTEAFF. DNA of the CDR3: TGTGCCATCACAGAGGACAGGGGGACTGAAGCTTTCTTT.

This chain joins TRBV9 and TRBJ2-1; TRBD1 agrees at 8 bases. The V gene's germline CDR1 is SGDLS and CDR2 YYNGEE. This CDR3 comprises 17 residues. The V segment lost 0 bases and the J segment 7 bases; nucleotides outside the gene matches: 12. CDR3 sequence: CASSVDSRQGLKNEQFF. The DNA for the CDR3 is TGTGCCAGCAGCGTAGATAGTAGACAGGGGCTTAAAAATGAGCAGTTCTTC.

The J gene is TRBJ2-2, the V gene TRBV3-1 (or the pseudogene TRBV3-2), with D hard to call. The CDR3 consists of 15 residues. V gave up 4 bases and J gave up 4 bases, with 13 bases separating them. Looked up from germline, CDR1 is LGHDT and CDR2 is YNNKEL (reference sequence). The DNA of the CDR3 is TGTGCCAGCAGCCCCCTCCGTTGGGCCACCGGGGAGCTGTTTTTT. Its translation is CASSPLRWATGELFF.

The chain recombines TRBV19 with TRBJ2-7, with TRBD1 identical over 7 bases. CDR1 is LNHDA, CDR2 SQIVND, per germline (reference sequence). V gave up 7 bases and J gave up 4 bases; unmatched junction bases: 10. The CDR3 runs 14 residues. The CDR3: CASIDRDSLYEQYV. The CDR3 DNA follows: TGTGCCAGTATTGACCGGGACAGCCTATACGAGCAGTACGTC.

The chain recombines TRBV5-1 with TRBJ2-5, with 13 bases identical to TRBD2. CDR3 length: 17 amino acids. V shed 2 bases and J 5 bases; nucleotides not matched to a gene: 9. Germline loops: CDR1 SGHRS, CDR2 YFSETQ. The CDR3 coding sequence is TGCGCCAGCAGCTTCGGGACTAGCGGGGATCGCGGGGAGACCCAGTACTTC. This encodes CASSFGTSGDRGETQYF.

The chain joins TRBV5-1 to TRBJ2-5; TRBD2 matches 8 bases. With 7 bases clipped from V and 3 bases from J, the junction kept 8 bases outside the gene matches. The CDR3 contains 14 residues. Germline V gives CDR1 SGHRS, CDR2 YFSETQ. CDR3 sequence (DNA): TGCGCCAGCGGGCTAACGCGGGGGGAAGAGACCCAGTACTTC. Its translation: CASGLTRGEETQYF.

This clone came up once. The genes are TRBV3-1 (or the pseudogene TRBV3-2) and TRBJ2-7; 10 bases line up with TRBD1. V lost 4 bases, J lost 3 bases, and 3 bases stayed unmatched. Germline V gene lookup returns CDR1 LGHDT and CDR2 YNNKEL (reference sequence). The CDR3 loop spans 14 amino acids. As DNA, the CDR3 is TGTGCCAGCAGCCGGGACAGGGGTTTCTACGAGCAGTACTTC. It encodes CASSRDRGFYEQYF.

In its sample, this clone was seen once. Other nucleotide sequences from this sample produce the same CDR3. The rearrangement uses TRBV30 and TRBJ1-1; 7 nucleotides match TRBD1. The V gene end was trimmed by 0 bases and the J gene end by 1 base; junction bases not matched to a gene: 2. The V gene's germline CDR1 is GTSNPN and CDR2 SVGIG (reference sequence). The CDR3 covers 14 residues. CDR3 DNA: TGTGCCTGGAGTGTACGGGACAGGAACACTGAAGCTTTCTTT. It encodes CAWSVRDRNTEAFF.

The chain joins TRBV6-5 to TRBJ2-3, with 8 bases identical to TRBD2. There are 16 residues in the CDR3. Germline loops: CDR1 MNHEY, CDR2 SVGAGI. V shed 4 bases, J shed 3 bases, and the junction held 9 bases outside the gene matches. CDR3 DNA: TGTGCCAGCAGTTCCGGGGGGGCGATGGGTACAGATACGCAGTATTTT. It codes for CASSSGGAMGTDTQYF.

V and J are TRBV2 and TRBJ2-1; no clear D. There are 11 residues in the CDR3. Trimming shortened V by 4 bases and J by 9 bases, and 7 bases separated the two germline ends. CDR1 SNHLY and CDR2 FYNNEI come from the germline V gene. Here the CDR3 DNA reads TGTGCCAGCAGTGCCCTCGGTGAGCAGTTCTTC. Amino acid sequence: CASSALGEQFF.

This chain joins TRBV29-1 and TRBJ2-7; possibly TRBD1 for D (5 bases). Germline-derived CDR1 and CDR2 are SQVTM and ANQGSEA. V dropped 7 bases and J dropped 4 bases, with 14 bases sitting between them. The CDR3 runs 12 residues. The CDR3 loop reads CSALDRWYEQYF. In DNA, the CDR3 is TGCAGCGCCCTTGACAGATGGTACGAGCAGTACTTC.

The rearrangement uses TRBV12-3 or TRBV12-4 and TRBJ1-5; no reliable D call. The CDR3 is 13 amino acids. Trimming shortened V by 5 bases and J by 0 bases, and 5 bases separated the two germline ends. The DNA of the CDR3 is TGTGCCAGCAGTCAGTATAGCAATCAGCCCCAGCATTTT. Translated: CASSQYSNQPQHF.

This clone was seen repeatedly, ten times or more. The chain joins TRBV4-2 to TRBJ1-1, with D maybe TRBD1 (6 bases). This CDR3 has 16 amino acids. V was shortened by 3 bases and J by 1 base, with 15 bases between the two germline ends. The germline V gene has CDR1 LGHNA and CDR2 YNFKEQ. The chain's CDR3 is CASSHLGRGQNTEAFF. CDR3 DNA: TGTGCCAGCAGCCACTTGGGGAGGGGACAGAACACTGAAGCTTTCTTT.

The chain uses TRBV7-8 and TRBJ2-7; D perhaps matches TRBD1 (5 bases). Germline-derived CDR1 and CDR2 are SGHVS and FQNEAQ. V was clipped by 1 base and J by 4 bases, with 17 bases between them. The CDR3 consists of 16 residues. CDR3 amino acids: CASSLDFDSHRYEQYF. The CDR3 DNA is TGTGCCAGCAGCTTAGATTTCGACAGCCACCGTTACGAGCAGTACTTC.

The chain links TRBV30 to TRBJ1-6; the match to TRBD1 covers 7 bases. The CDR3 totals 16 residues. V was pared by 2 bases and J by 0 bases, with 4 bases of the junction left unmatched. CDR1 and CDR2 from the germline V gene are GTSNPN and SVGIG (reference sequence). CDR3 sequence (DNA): TGTGCCTGGAGTATACAGGGGAGCTCCTATAATTCACCCCTCCACTTT. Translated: CAWSIQGSSYNSPLHF.

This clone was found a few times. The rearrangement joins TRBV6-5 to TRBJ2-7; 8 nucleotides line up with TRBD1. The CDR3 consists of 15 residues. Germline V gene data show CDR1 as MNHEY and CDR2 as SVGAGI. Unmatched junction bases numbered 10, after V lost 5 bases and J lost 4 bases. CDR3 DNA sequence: TGTGCCAGCAGTCCCGGACAGGGCGGAGTATACGAGCAGTACTTC. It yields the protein CASSPGQGGVYEQYF.

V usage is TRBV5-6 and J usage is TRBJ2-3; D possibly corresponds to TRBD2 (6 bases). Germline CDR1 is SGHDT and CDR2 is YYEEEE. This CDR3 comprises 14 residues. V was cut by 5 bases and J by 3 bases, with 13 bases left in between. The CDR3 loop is CASSGGTLTDTQYF. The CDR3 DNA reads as TGTGCCAGCAGTGGGGGGACCCTGACAGATACGCAGTATTTT.

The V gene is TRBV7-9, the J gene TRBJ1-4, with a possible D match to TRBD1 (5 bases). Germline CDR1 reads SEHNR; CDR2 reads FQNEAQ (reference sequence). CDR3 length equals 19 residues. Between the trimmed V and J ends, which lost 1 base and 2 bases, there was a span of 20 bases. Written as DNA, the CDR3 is TGTGCCAGCAGCTTAGGTGCGGGGGGGACCCTGTGGACTAATGAAAAACTGTTTTTT. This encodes CASSLGAGGTLWTNEKLFF.

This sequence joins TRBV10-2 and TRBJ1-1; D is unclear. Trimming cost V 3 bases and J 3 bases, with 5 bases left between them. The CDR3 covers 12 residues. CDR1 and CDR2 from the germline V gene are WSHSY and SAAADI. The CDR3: CASSDLYTEAFF. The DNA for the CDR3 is TGCGCCAGCAGTGATCTCTACACTGAAGCTTTCTTT.

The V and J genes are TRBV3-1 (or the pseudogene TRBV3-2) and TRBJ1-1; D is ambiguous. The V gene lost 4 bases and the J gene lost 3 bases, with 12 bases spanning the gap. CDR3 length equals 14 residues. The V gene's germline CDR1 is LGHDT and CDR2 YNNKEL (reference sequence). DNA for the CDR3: TGTGCCAGCAGCCGCGCAGCGGGCCACACTGAAGCTTTCTTT. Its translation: CASSRAAGHTEAFF.

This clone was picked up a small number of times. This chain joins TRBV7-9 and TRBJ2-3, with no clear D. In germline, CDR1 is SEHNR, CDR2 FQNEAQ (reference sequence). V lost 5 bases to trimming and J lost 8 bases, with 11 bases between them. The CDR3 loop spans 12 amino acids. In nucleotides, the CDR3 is TGTGCCAGCAGCCCCAGTGGTCGTACGCAGTATTTT. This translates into CASSPSGRTQYF.

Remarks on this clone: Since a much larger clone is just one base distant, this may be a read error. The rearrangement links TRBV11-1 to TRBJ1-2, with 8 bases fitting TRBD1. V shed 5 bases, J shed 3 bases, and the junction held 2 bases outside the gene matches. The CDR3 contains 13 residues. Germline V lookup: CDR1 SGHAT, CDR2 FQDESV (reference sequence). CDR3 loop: CASSPDRDYGYTF. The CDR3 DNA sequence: TGTGCCAGCAGCCCGGACAGGGACTATGGCTACACCTTC.

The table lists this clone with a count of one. The chain's CDR3 is CASSLERQGTDTQYF. For the CDR3, the DNA is TGCGCCAGCAGCTTGGAGAGGCAGGGGACAGATACGCAGTATTTT. The gene calls are TRBV5-1 and TRBJ2-3; D may be TRBD1 (6 bases). The CDR3 is made up of 15 amino acids. Trimming removed 0 bases from V and 3 bases from J, with 11 bases in between. CDR1 SGHRS and CDR2 YFSETQ come from the germline V gene.

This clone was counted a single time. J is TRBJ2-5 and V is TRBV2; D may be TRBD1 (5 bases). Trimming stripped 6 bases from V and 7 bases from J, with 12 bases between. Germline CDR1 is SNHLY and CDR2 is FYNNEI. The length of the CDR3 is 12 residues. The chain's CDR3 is CASRQGEGTQYF. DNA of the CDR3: TGTGCCAGCAGGCAAGGGGAAGGGACCCAGTACTTC. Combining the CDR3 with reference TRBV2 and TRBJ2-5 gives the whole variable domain EPEVTQTPSHQVTQMGQEVILRCVPISNHLYFYWYRQILGQKVEFLVSFYNNEISEKSEIFDDQFSVERPDGSNFTLKIRSTKLEDSAMYFCASRQGEGTQYFGPGTRLLVL.

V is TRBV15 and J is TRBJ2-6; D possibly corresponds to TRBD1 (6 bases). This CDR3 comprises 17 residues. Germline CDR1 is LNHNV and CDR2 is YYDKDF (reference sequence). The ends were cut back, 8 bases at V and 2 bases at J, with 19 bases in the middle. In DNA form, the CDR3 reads TGTGCCACCGGTCGGGGAACAGGGACAACTGGGGCCAACGTCCTGACTTTC. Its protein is CATGRGTGTTGANVLTF. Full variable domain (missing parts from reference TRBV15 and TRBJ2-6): DAMVIQNPRYQVTQFGKPVTLSCSQTLNHNVMYWYQQKSSQAPKLLFHYYDKDFNNEADTPDNFQSRRPNTSFCFLDIRSPGLGDTAMYLCATGRGTGTTGANVLTFGAGSRLTVL.

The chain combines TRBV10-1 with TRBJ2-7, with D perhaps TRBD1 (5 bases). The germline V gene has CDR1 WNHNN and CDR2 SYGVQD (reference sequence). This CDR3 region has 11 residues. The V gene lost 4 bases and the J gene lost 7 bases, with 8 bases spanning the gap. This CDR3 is CASSAGREQYF. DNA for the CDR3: TGCGCCAGCAGTGCAGGGCGGGAGCAGTACTTC.

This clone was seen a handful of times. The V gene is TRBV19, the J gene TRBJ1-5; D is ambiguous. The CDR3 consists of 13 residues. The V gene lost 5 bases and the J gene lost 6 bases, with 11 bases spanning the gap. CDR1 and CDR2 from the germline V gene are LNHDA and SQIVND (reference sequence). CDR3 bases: TGTGCCAGTAGTGTCACGGTGGTTCAGCCCCAGCATTTT. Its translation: CASSVTVVQPQHF.